A single sample is the source of the 20 T cell receptor beta chains below, sequenced in a study of cytomegalovirus exposure and HLA in healthy donors. Primers included in the PCR were 60 Vbeta and 13 Jbeta primers. Assay used: immunoSEQ multiplex PCR; TCRdb lists only in-frame clones, some missing. The repertoire holds approximately 150,000 clones, about 78% seen once, with around 13% in the top ten. The sequencing sample was made of PBMCs. These receptors came from a woman aged 45-65 years in good health and CMV-seropositive.

This chain joins TRBV5-1 and TRBJ1-1; TRBD1 matches at 9 bases. Losses at the gene ends were 4 bases for V and 5 bases for J; bases not matched to a gene: 9. Germline V CDR1 and CDR2: SGHRS, YFSETQ. The CDR3 extends over 15 amino acids. CDR3 in DNA: TGCGCCAGCAGCCCACAGGGGGCGGGGGGAACTGAAGCTTTCTTT. This encodes CASSPQGAGGTEAFF.

This clone was counted once. This chain connects TRBV7-9 to TRBJ1-2; D gene ambiguous. The CDR3 runs 12 residues. Germline loops: CDR1 SEHNR, CDR2 FQNEAQ (reference sequence). Between the trimmed V and J ends, which lost 5 bases and 8 bases, there was a span of 12 bases. The CDR3 DNA sequence: TGTGCCAGCAGCCCTAACCCGGGGGGCTACACCTTC. Its translation is CASSPNPGGYTF.

The J gene is TRBJ1-5, the V gene TRBV6-6; TRBD1 is a possible D gene (5 bases). The germline V gene has CDR1 MNHNY and CDR2 SVGAGI (reference sequence). This CDR3 is built from 14 residues. V shed 5 bases and J shed 10 bases, with 18 bases lying between them. CDR3: CASSPQGGSTPQHF. CDR3 DNA: TGTGCCAGCAGTCCGCAGGGTGGGTCAACCCCCCAGCATTTT.

The chain combines TRBV6-6 with TRBJ2-7, with TRBD1 matching 7 bases. CDR1 and CDR2 from the germline V gene are MNHNY and SVGAGI (reference sequence). The CDR3 contains 12 residues. The V and J ends lost 11 bases and 4 bases, in that order; junction bases with no gene match: 8. The DNA for the CDR3 is TGTGCCGGGGGACAGAGCTATTACGAGCAGTACTTC. This encodes CAGGQSYYEQYF.

This clone was seen a handful of times. The V and J genes are TRBV9 and TRBJ1-1, with D possibly being TRBD1 (5 bases). This CDR3 has 14 amino acids. V was clipped by 3 bases and J by 3 bases, with 12 bases between them. Germline assignment: CDR1 SGDLS and CDR2 YYNGEE. The CDR3 loop reads CASSEGLLDTEAFF. The CDR3 DNA follows: TGTGCCAGCAGCGAGGGACTCCTTGACACTGAAGCTTTCTTT.

The CDR3 loop reads CASERQFTDTQYF. CDR3 sequence (DNA): TGTGCCAGCGAGCGACAGTTCACAGATACGCAGTATTTT. This chain links TRBV7-2 with TRBJ2-3; perhaps TRBD1 as D (5 bases). The CDR3 is made up of 13 amino acids. Germline-derived CDR1 and CDR2 are SGHTA and FQGNSA. V lost 8 bases to trimming and J lost 2 bases, with 11 bases between them. Complete variable domain (other parts from reference TRBV7-2 and TRBJ2-3): GAGVSQSPSNKVTEKGKDVELRCDPISGHTALYWYRQSLGQGLEFLIYFQGNSAPDKSGLPSDRFSAERTGGSVSTLTIQRTQQEDSAVYLCASERQFTDTQYFGPGTRLTVL.

The rearrangement uses TRBV5-1 and TRBJ1-6; no reliable D call. This CDR3 spans 14 amino acids. The V gene's germline CDR1 is SGHRS and CDR2 YFSETQ. Trimming took 1 base from V and 6 from J, leaving 8 bases between them. In DNA form, the CDR3 reads TGCGCCAGCAGCTTGATCCCGTTTAATTCACCCCTCCACTTT. This sequence encodes CASSLIPFNSPLHF.

The chain uses TRBV19 and TRBJ1-2, with 7 positions matching TRBD1. Germline CDR1 reads LNHDA; CDR2 reads SQIVND (reference sequence). V shed 3 bases, J shed 0 bases, and the junction held 7 bases outside the gene matches. The CDR3 spans 16 residues. The CDR3: CASSMWTGPSNYGYTF. The CDR3, as DNA: TGTGCCAGTAGTATGTGGACAGGCCCATCTAACTATGGCTACACCTTC.

The CDR3 protein is CASSFVGTGNSPLHF. In DNA form, the CDR3 reads TGTGCCAGCAGTTTTGTCGGGACAGGGAATTCACCCCTCCACTTT. The J gene is TRBJ1-6, the V gene TRBV6-5; 9 positions match TRBD1. The germline V gene encodes CDR1 MNHEY and CDR2 SVGAGI. The V and J ends lost 4 bases and 7 bases, in that order; junction bases with no gene match: 5. CDR3 length: 15 amino acids.

This rearrangement joins TRBV11-2 to TRBJ2-7, with a weak D call TRBD1 (6 bases). Trimming pared 4 bases from V and 2 bases from J, leaving 12 bases between. The CDR3 totals 14 residues. Germline V gives CDR1 SGHAT, CDR2 FQNNGV. Written as DNA, the CDR3 is TGTGCCAGCAGCTCAGCAGGGGCAACCTACGAGCAGTACTTC. Protein: CASSSAGATYEQYF.

The chain carries TRBV6-1 and TRBJ1-2; D gene uncertain. V was clipped by 2 bases and J by 7 bases, with 14 bases between them. The CDR3 covers 14 residues. Per the germline V gene, CDR1 is MNHNS and CDR2 is SASEGT. The CDR3 DNA is TGTGCCAGCAGTGAACCCCGGGAAGTCGGTGGCTACACCTTC. Translation gives CASSEPREVGGYTF.

This chain joins TRBV6-4 and TRBJ2-1; no definite D call. V gave up 0 bases and J gave up 3 bases, with 3 bases separating them. The CDR3 consists of 13 residues. Germline assignment: CDR1 MRHNA and CDR2 SNTAGT. CDR3 nucleotide sequence: TGTGCCAGCAGTGACTCCCTCTACAATGAGCAGTTCTTC. This sequence encodes CASSDSLYNEQFF.

The chain's CDR3 is CASRRGQGQKLFF. CDR3 DNA: TGTGCCAGCAGGCGTGGACAGGGTCAAAAACTGTTTTTT. The chain combines TRBV6-5 with TRBJ1-4; 8 positions match TRBD1. CDR1 is MNHEY and CDR2 is SVGAGI in the germline V gene. The CDR3 sequence is 13 residues long. The V gene end was trimmed by 6 bases and the J gene end by 9 bases; junction bases not matched to a gene: 6.

The rearrangement uses TRBV10-3 and TRBJ2-7, with 11 nucleotides matching TRBD2. The V and J ends lost 0 bases and 3 bases, in that order; junction bases with no gene match: 4. Germline CDR1 is ENHRY and CDR2 is SYGVKD. The CDR3 length is 16 residues. This chain's CDR3 is CAISESSSGGFYEQYF. In DNA form, the CDR3 reads TGTGCCATCAGTGAGTCGTCTAGCGGGGGGTTCTACGAGCAGTACTTC.

The CDR3 DNA sequence: TGTGCCAGCTCACCAACCGGGACAGGGGACTCCTACGAGCAGTACTTC. This sequence encodes CASSPTGTGDSYEQYF. The chain has TRBV18 and TRBJ2-7; 10 positions match TRBD1. Germline V lookup: CDR1 KGHSH, CDR2 LQKENI. The CDR3 loop spans 16 amino acids. V was pared by 2 bases and J by 0 bases, with 4 bases of the junction left unmatched.

This chain uses TRBV4-1 with TRBJ1-5, with 8 positions matching TRBD1. From germline, CDR1 is MGHRA and CDR2 YSYEKL. Trimming removed 1 base from V and 6 bases from J; junction bases left unmatched: 5. The CDR3 has 15 amino acids. The CDR3 DNA sequence: TGCGCCAGCAGCCAAGGTCAGGGGGCGAGTCAGCCCCAGCATTTT. This translates into CASSQGQGASQPQHF.

Comments on this clone: The same CDR3 can be traced to other DNA sequences in this sample. This sequence joins TRBV5-1 and TRBJ2-3, with 13 nucleotides matching TRBD2. CDR1 is SGHRS, CDR2 YFSETQ, per germline. The CDR3 has 16 residues. Unmatched junction bases numbered 4, after V lost 0 bases and J lost 6 bases. The CDR3 nucleotides read TGCGCCAGCAGCTTGGAGGGACTAGCGGGGAAGGATACGCAGTATTTT. This gives the protein CASSLEGLAGKDTQYF.

This sequence joins TRBV4-1 and TRBJ1-2; 9 positions match TRBD1. Trimming took 4 bases from V and 4 from J; bases not matched to a gene: 10. The CDR3 has 16 amino acids. Germline lookup yields CDR1 MGHRA and CDR2 YSYEKL. The CDR3 loop is CASSPRGRDRAYGYTF. The CDR3 DNA is TGCGCCAGCAGCCCGAGGGGCCGGGACAGGGCCTATGGCTACACCTTC.

This chain links TRBV30 with TRBJ1-1; 8 bases are a match to TRBD1. The V gene's germline CDR1 is GTSNPN and CDR2 SVGIG (reference sequence). This CDR3 region has 15 residues. With V trimmed by 4 bases and J by 5 bases, 12 bases remained unmatched. The CDR3 DNA follows: TGTGCCTGGACGTCTGAAGACAGGGGAGGAACTGAAGCTTTCTTT. Its protein product is CAWTSEDRGGTEAFF.

The V and J genes are TRBV15 and TRBJ1-5, with D unclear. This CDR3 has 15 amino acids. From germline, CDR1 is LNHNV and CDR2 YYDKDF (reference sequence). Trimming pared 0 bases from V and 7 bases from J, leaving 13 bases between. The CDR3 DNA reads TGTGCCACCAGCAGAGATAATGGAAGAGGCCAGCCCCAGCATTTT. Translated: CATSRDNGRGQPQHF.